The clone carrying this TCR beta chain has only one observation. Its antigen remains unknown. These data are taken from a study of T cell responses to AZD1222 COVID-19 vaccine. Study results and limitations: The peak T cell response came first, and repertoires were sampled only after it. Mostly white British, mostly female donors; authors suggested clonal diversity may be underestimated.

The CDR3 consists of 18 residues. The V gene's germline CDR1 is KGHSH and CDR2 LQKENI. Trimming cost V 3 bases and J 7 bases; bases outside gene matches: 18. The assay was immunoSEQ multiplex PCR, and TCRdb's table has in-frame clones only and misses some. The sample shows under 110,000 clones, around 84% of them seen only once. This rearrangement joins TRBV18 to TRBJ1-1; TRBD1 matches 9 bases. The clonotype was recovered from an adult in good health. The specimen comprised peripheral blood, sampled on day 0 of AZD1222 vaccination. CDR3 in DNA: TGTGCCAGCTCACCTATAATAACCGGGACAGGGAGAGGGGGTGAAGCTTTCTTT. This sequence encodes CASSPIITGTGRGGEAFF.